The 29 T cell receptor beta chains below were found in one sample sequenced in a study of blood T cell repertoires in COVID-19. The assay was immunoSEQ multiplex PCR, and TCRdb's table has in-frame clones only and misses some. The profile shows about 170,000 clones, around 84% of them singletons. The sample was peripheral blood. These receptors all stem from a woman at least 80 years old with COVID-19, enrolled during active disease.

The V gene is TRBV27, the J gene TRBJ2-1; 7 bases agree with TRBD2. CDR3 length: 17 residues. After removal of 5 bases from V and 4 bases from J, the junction contained 14 bases not matched to a gene. CDR1 is MNHEY and CDR2 is SMNVEV in the germline V gene (reference sequence). The chain's CDR3 is CASSPLKAGLPYNEQFF. The CDR3 DNA reads as TGTGCCAGCAGTCCCTTAAAAGCGGGATTACCATACAATGAGCAGTTCTTC.

The rearrangement joins TRBV18 to TRBJ1-4; TRBD1 aligns across 7 bases. Germline-derived CDR1 and CDR2 are KGHSH and LQKENI. Germline trimming cut 6 bases from V and 7 bases from J; bases unmatched to any gene: 5. The CDR3 runs 13 residues. The CDR3 protein is CASSTGPTEKLFF. Written as DNA, the CDR3 is TGTGCCAGCTCGACAGGGCCTACTGAAAAACTGTTTTTT.

The chain joins TRBV2 to TRBJ1-2; D is possibly TRBD1 (6 bases). Germline V lookup: CDR1 SNHLY, CDR2 FYNNEI. V dropped 11 bases and J dropped 4 bases, with 17 bases sitting between them. The CDR3 covers 13 residues. CDR3 sequence: CAGKDSFTYGYTF. CDR3 DNA: TGTGCCGGAAAGGACAGCTTCACCTATGGCTACACCTTC.

V usage is TRBV19 and J usage is TRBJ2-2; TRBD2 agrees at 10 bases. Germline CDR1 is LNHDA and CDR2 is SQIVND (reference sequence). Trimming took 0 bases from V and 4 from J; bases not matched to a gene: 11. The CDR3 contains 19 residues. The chain's CDR3 is CASSIEWDLAGVFTGELFF. CDR3 nucleotide sequence: TGTGCCAGTAGTATAGAGTGGGATCTAGCGGGAGTTTTCACCGGGGAGCTGTTTTTT.

The V call is TRBV5-1, the J call TRBJ1-2, with D possibly TRBD1 on 6 matching bases. With 4 bases removed from V and 4 bases from J, the gap between germline ends came to 14 bases. Germline CDR1 is SGHRS and CDR2 is YFSETQ. The CDR3 covers 14 residues. CDR3 region: CASSLSTGSYGYTF. CDR3 in DNA: TGCGCCAGCAGCCTGTCGACAGGTAGCTATGGCTACACCTTC. Together with reference TRBV5-1 and TRBJ1-2, the CDR3 gives the full variable domain: KAGVTQTPRYLIKTRGQQVTLSCSPISGHRSVSWYQQTPGQGLQFLFEYFSETQRNKGNFPGRFSGRQFSNSRSEMNVSTLELGDSALYLCASSLSTGSYGYTFGSGTRLTVV.

The chain recombines TRBV25-1 with TRBJ2-2; 9 nucleotides match TRBD1. Germline CDR1 MGHDK, CDR2 SYGVNS. This CDR3 region has 15 residues. V dropped 6 bases and J dropped 5; count of bases not matched to a gene: 7. CDR3 nucleotides: TGTGCCAGCAGGGGGACAGGGTTAGGGACCGGGGAGCTGTTTTTT. Translating it yields CASRGTGLGTGELFF.

The J gene is TRBJ2-6, the V gene TRBV19; 8 bases align to TRBD2. V shed 9 bases and J 0 bases; nucleotides not matched to a gene: 10. The CDR3 loop spans 17 amino acids. CDR1 and CDR2 from the germline V gene are LNHDA and SQIVND (reference sequence). CDR3 region: CASRPVAGTSGANVLTF. Written as DNA, the CDR3 is TGTGCCAGCCGACCAGTAGCGGGGACCTCTGGGGCCAACGTCCTGACTTTC.

CDR3 region: CASSKTGVNTEAFF. CDR3 coding DNA: TGTGCCAGTAGTAAAACAGGGGTGAACACTGAAGCTTTCTTT. The chain is built from TRBV19 and TRBJ1-1; 7 nucleotides line up with TRBD1. The junction had 2 bases not matched to a gene; V was cut back by 4 bases and J by 0 bases. From germline, CDR1 is LNHDA and CDR2 SQIVND (reference sequence). This CDR3 has 14 amino acids.

The V and J genes are TRBV7-9 and TRBJ2-2, with 9 bases matching TRBD2. The CDR3 is made up of 15 amino acids. The V and J ends lost 5 bases and 9 bases, in that order; junction bases with no gene match: 10. Germline loops: CDR1 SEHNR, CDR2 FQNEAQ (reference sequence). The CDR3 sequence: CASSRPTSGDRELFF. In DNA, the CDR3 is TGTGCCAGCAGCAGACCGACTAGCGGTGACCGGGAGCTGTTTTTT.

The chain couples TRBV5-1 to TRBJ1-3; the D gene is possibly TRBD1 (6 bases). Trimming pared 4 bases from V and 4 bases from J, leaving 12 bases between. Germline values: CDR1 SGHRS, CDR2 YFSETQ. The CDR3 sequence is 14 residues long. CDR3 residues: CASSADSTGNTIYF. CDR3 DNA sequence: TGCGCCAGCAGCGCGGACAGCACCGGAAACACCATATATTTT.

The rearrangement joins TRBV2 to TRBJ2-3, with D tentatively TRBD2 (5 bases). In germline, CDR1 is SNHLY, CDR2 FYNNEI. Trimming pared 4 bases from V and 2 bases from J, leaving 10 bases between. This CDR3 is 14 amino acids long. The CDR3 here is CASSAGLFTDTQYF. The CDR3 DNA reads TGTGCCAGCAGTGCCGGACTGTTCACAGATACGCAGTATTTT.

The genes are TRBV25-1 and TRBJ2-1; 11 bases line up with TRBD2. Germline V lookup: CDR1 MGHDK, CDR2 SYGVNS. The CDR3 totals 16 residues. J was trimmed by 5 bases and V by 2 bases; bases with no gene match: 5. CDR3 loop: CASSEPGLAVDNEQFF. CDR3 in DNA: TGTGCCAGCAGTGAACCGGGACTAGCGGTTGACAATGAGCAGTTCTTC.

This sequence joins TRBV19 and TRBJ2-1; 9 bases map to TRBD1. The trim removed 4 bases at V and 4 bases at J, leaving 8 bases unmatched. The CDR3 spans 16 residues. Germline loops: CDR1 LNHDA, CDR2 SQIVND (reference sequence). Here the CDR3 reads CASSRETGGRYNEQFF. CDR3 nucleotide sequence: TGTGCCAGTAGTAGGGAGACAGGGGGAAGATACAATGAGCAGTTCTTC.

The V and J genes are TRBV29-1 and TRBJ2-3, with a weak D call TRBD1 (6 bases). V lost 4 bases to trimming and J lost 2 bases, with 22 bases between them. Germline V lookup: CDR1 SQVTM, CDR2 ANQGSEA. The CDR3 sequence is 17 residues long. CDR3 DNA sequence: TGCAGCGTTGGACCCGACAACCGGAACAGGGCCACAGATACGCAGTATTTT. Translation: CSVGPDNRNRATDTQYF.

J is TRBJ2-3 and V is TRBV11-1, with unresolved D. The germline V and J ends were trimmed by 5 bases and 2 bases, with 14 bases remaining between them. The CDR3 totals 15 residues. Germline CDR1 is SGHAT and CDR2 is FQDESV (reference sequence). The CDR3 DNA reads as TGTGCCAGCAGCCCCAACCCCTATTCCACAGATACGCAGTATTTT. It specifies CASSPNPYSTDTQYF.

The chain links TRBV29-1 to TRBJ2-1; D is perhaps TRBD2 (6 bases). CDR3 length equals 12 residues. Looked up from germline, CDR1 is SQVTM and CDR2 is ANQGSEA. V gave up 4 bases and J gave up 7 bases, with 11 bases separating them. The CDR3 reads CSVGDSQNEQFF. The CDR3 coding sequence is TGCAGCGTTGGGGACTCCCAGAATGAGCAGTTCTTC.

This clone was detected only a few times. The gene calls are TRBV5-1 and TRBJ2-2, with 8 positions matching TRBD2. Germline V lookup: CDR1 SGHRS, CDR2 YFSETQ. This CDR3 region has 17 residues. With 0 bases clipped from V and 2 bases from J, the junction kept 6 bases outside the gene matches. CDR3 sequence reads: CASSLVASGLNTGELFF. CDR3 bases: TGCGCCAGCAGCTTGGTGGCTAGCGGGCTAAACACCGGGGAGCTGTTTTTT.

The gene calls are TRBV5-1 and TRBJ2-6; no firm D call. There are 16 residues in the CDR3. Germline V gene sequence: CDR1 SGHRS, CDR2 YFSETQ. The ends were cut back, 0 bases at V and 0 bases at J, with 7 bases in the middle. CDR3 bases: TGCGCCAGCAGCTTGGCAGGAATCTCTGGGGCCAACGTCCTGACTTTC. It specifies CASSLAGISGANVLTF.

This clone was recorded once. The chain carries TRBV18 and TRBJ2-7; 10 nucleotides line up with TRBD2. Germline CDR1 KGHSH, CDR2 LQKENI. This CDR3 region has 13 residues. The trim removed 3 bases at V and 5 bases at J, leaving 1 base unmatched. This chain's CDR3 is CASSPGTSDEQYF. CDR3 DNA sequence: TGTGCCAGCTCACCGGGGACTAGCGACGAGCAGTACTTC.

V gene TRBV5-1 combines with J gene TRBJ2-5; TRBD1 might be the D (5 bases). Trimming stripped 0 bases from V and 4 bases from J, with 10 bases between. Germline V gives CDR1 SGHRS, CDR2 YFSETQ. The CDR3 extends over 14 amino acids. The DNA of the CDR3 is TGCGCCAGCAGCTTGGCCAGGGCGTCAGAGACCCAGTACTTC. This gives the protein CASSLARASETQYF.

The CDR3 here is CASSPEDRGNTEAFF. The CDR3 coding sequence is TGTGCCAGCAGCCCAGAGGACAGGGGGAACACTGAAGCTTTCTTT. The chain combines TRBV4-2 with TRBJ1-1, with 9 bases aligning to TRBD1. V lost 4 bases and J lost 1; bases outside the gene matches: 4. The germline CDR1 and CDR2 sequences are LGHNA and YNFKEQ. The CDR3 extends over 15 amino acids.

The chain couples TRBV5-1 to TRBJ1-5; the match to TRBD1 covers 9 bases. The CDR3 sequence is 14 residues long. Germline-derived CDR1 and CDR2 are SGHRS and YFSETQ. Losses at the gene ends were 4 bases for V and 6 bases for J; bases not matched to a gene: 5. CDR3 in amino acids: CASSLGTGIQPQHF. The CDR3, as DNA: TGCGCCAGCAGCCTAGGGACAGGGATTCAGCCCCAGCATTTT.

The chain combines TRBV7-9 with TRBJ1-1; D is unresolved. The germline V and J ends were trimmed by 5 bases and 2 bases, with 6 bases remaining between them. The CDR3 totals 12 residues. Germline assignment: CDR1 SEHNR and CDR2 FQNEAQ (reference sequence). Written as DNA, the CDR3 is TGTGCCAGCAGCGGCCCTAACACTGAAGCTTTCTTT. Translated, it gives CASSGPNTEAFF.

This chain connects TRBV6-5 to TRBJ2-1, with D possibly matching TRBD2 (7 bases). The CDR3 extends over 15 amino acids. V gave up 6 bases and J gave up 7 bases, with 19 bases separating them. Germline-derived CDR1 and CDR2 are MNHEY and SVGAGI. The CDR3 nucleotides read TGTGCCAGCAGGACCCCCGGGGGGCCGAGAAATGAGCAGTTCTTC. Its translation is CASRTPGGPRNEQFF.

The chain combines TRBV5-4 with TRBJ2-5, with 13 positions matching TRBD2. The CDR3 has 16 amino acids. The V gene's germline CDR1 is SGHNT and CDR2 YYREEE (reference sequence). The trim removed 6 bases at V and 5 bases at J, leaving 10 bases unmatched. CDR3: CASKTSGRGKGETQYF. The CDR3, as DNA: TGTGCCAGCAAAACTAGCGGGAGGGGGAAAGGGGAGACCCAGTACTTC.

The chain joins TRBV6-5 to TRBJ2-7; weak D call: TRBD2 (5 bases). Germline V lookup: CDR1 MNHEY, CDR2 SVGAGI. Trimming shortened V by 0 bases and J by 6 bases, and 9 bases separated the two germline ends. The CDR3 has 13 residues. The CDR3 region has the DNA TGTGCCAGCAGTTACTCTACCGGGGTCGAGCAGTACTTC. Amino acid sequence: CASSYSTGVEQYF.

The chain is built from TRBV7-2 and TRBJ1-3; D ambiguous. Germline values: CDR1 SGHTA, CDR2 FQGNSA. V lost 4 bases, J lost 0 bases, and 10 bases lay in between. This CDR3 is built from 15 residues. In DNA, the CDR3 is TGTGCCAGCAGCTCCCAGGCGTTCTCTGGAAACACCATATATTTT. Its translation: CASSSQAFSGNTIYF.

The V and J genes are TRBV6-5 and TRBJ1-1; D ambiguous. The germline V gene encodes CDR1 MNHEY and CDR2 SVGAGI. V was shortened by 6 bases and J by 3 bases, with 14 bases between the two germline ends. The CDR3 length is 14 residues. CDR3 in amino acids: CASREYTRDTEAFF. Written as DNA, the CDR3 is TGTGCCAGCAGGGAGTACACGAGGGACACTGAAGCTTTCTTT.

This chain uses TRBV19 with TRBJ1-2; D ambiguous. Trimming left V 3 bases short and J 4 bases short, with 12 bases between. The CDR3 contains 14 residues. The germline V gene encodes CDR1 LNHDA and CDR2 SQIVND (reference sequence). The DNA of the CDR3 is TGTGCCAGTAGTATCCTTGAGGGCTCCTATGGCTACACCTTC. This translates into CASSILEGSYGYTF.